Sequencing of this T cell receptor beta chain was carried out in a study of T-cell reconstitution after alpha-beta-depleted transplantation in children. A TCRbeta library incorporating unique molecular identifiers was prepared. TCRdb re-derived calls from the PCR reads in MiXCR, one entry per CDR3 protein. The data contain approximately 250,000 distinct CDR3 sequences, under 30% of them seen just once; the ten biggest clones take up 2.6%. Broader study findings: By one year post-transplant, T-cell counts and diversity largely arose from T cells that were newly produced. Several hundred expanded graft clones reportedly gave rise to the alpha-beta T cells present about two months after transplant. The high TCRbeta diversity at day 60 in some patients came from surviving recipient T cells and thymic progenitors.

Trimming removed 3 bases from V and 1 base from J; junction bases left unmatched: 9. The CDR3 is made up of 17 amino acids. Germline assignment: CDR1 SQVTM and CDR2 ANQGSEA. This clonotype has ten or more counts. Its antigen is unidentified. The starting material was PBMCs, obtained before TCRalphabeta/CD19-depleted stem cell transplant. The receptor was derived from a girl aged 2 to 10 with Fanconi anemia, due to receive a stem cell transplant. This chain joins TRBV29-1 and TRBJ1-1; 12 nucleotides agree with TRBD1. Written as DNA, the CDR3 is TGCAGCGTTGACGCTGGGACAGGGGGCTGGCAGAACACTGAAGCTTTCTTT. This sequence encodes CSVDAGTGGWQNTEAFF.